One sample yielded the 26 T cell receptor beta chains listed below, sequenced in a study. TCRdb re-called the RT-PCR reads with MiXCR, one entry per CDR3 protein. The sample consists of around 700,000 distinct CDR3 sequences, 14% of them appearing once. Material for sequencing was memory CD4+ T cells from blood. The receptors originated from a female donor in good health, serving as a healthy control.

The chain joins TRBV12-3 or TRBV12-4 to TRBJ2-7, with TRBD1 matching 9 bases. The V gene end was trimmed by 6 bases and the J gene end by 3 bases; junction bases not matched to a gene: 9. The CDR3 spans 15 residues. CDR3 amino acids: CASSNWDRAIYEQYF. The CDR3 nucleotides read TGTGCCAGCAGCAATTGGGACAGGGCAATCTACGAGCAGTACTTC.

CDR3 region: CASIRPPIWGGTDTQYF. Written as DNA, the CDR3 is TGTGCCAGCATCCGCCCCCCAATATGGGGGGGCACAGATACGCAGTATTTT. V gene TRBV7-8 combines with J gene TRBJ2-3; the D gene is possibly TRBD2 (6 bases). Trimming left V 7 bases short and J 1 base short, with 21 bases between. CDR1 and CDR2 (germline): SGHVS, FQNEAQ. The CDR3 is 17 residues long.

This clonotype showed up many times. V usage is TRBV7-9 and J usage is TRBJ1-2; D is undetermined. CDR1 is SEHNR and CDR2 is FQNEAQ in the germline V gene (reference sequence). This CDR3 spans 13 amino acids. Trimming stripped 1 base from V and 6 bases from J, with 9 bases between. The CDR3 reads CASSLEGRHGYTF. In DNA, the CDR3 is TGTGCCAGCAGCTTAGAAGGGCGCCATGGCTACACCTTC.

This clonotype was recorded at least ten times. The J gene is TRBJ2-6, the V gene TRBV12-3 or TRBV12-4; no firm D call. This CDR3 region has 14 residues. V lost 8 bases, J lost 1 base, and 9 bases lay in between. The CDR3 spells CASWIGSGANVLTF. DNA of the CDR3: TGTGCCAGCTGGATTGGGTCTGGGGCCAACGTCCTGACTTTC.

The rearrangement links TRBV10-3 to TRBJ1-5; 7 bases match TRBD1. CDR1 and CDR2 (germline): ENHRY, SYGVKD. Trimming at V came to 0 bases and at J to 1 base, leaving 6 bases not matched to a gene. This CDR3 has 17 residues. CDR3 bases: TGTGCCATCAGTGAGTCAGTGGCAGGGGGGAGCAATCAGCCCCAGCATTTT. Translating it yields CAISESVAGGSNQPQHF.

The V and J genes are TRBV6-2 or TRBV6-3 and TRBJ1-2, with TRBD1 identical over 10 bases. J lost 5 bases, V lost 6 bases, and 3 bases had no gene match. CDR1 MNHEY and CDR2 SVGEGT come from the germline V gene. CDR3 length equals 13 residues. In DNA form, the CDR3 reads TGTGCCAGCAGCGGACAGGGGGAGTATGGCTACACCTTC. Translating gives CASSGQGEYGYTF.

This CDR3 is CASTLTGTGEQFF. In nucleotides, the CDR3 is TGTGCCAGCACCCTGACAGGGACGGGTGAGCAGTTCTTC. J is TRBJ2-1 and V is TRBV7-9, with TRBD1 identical over 7 bases. The CDR3 has 13 residues. Per germline, CDR1 SEHNR and CDR2 FQNEAQ (reference sequence). V dropped 7 bases and J dropped 9; count of bases not matched to a gene: 9. The full variable domain, completed using reference TRBV7-9 and TRBJ2-1, is DTGVSQNPRHKITKRGQNVTFRCDPISEHNRLYWYRQTLGQGPEFLTYFQNEAQLEKSRLLSDRFSAERPKGSFSTLEIQRTEQGDSAMYLCASTLTGTGEQFFGPGTRLTVL.

J is TRBJ2-5 and V is TRBV20-1; D call uncertain. V dropped 5 bases and J dropped 5 bases, with 15 bases sitting between them. There are 13 residues in the CDR3. CDR1 is DFQATT and CDR2 is SNEGSKA in the germline V gene (reference sequence). The CDR3 region is CSALRTLRETQYF. Here the CDR3 DNA reads TGCAGTGCTCTTCGGACGCTTCGGGAGACCCAGTACTTC.

V gene TRBV6-2 or TRBV6-3 combines with J gene TRBJ2-1; 8 nucleotides match TRBD2. Germline V gene lookup returns CDR1 MNHEY and CDR2 SVGEGT. This CDR3 contains 15 residues. Trimming removed 8 bases from V and 6 bases from J; junction bases left unmatched: 12. CDR3 in DNA: TGTGCCAGCGGGGAAAGCGGGAGATTACGCAATGAGCAGTTCTTC. Amino acid sequence: CASGESGRLRNEQFF.

The chain joins TRBV5-1 to TRBJ2-3; no firm D call. The V gene's germline CDR1 is SGHRS and CDR2 YFSETQ. V was trimmed by 0 bases and J by 0 bases, leaving 8 bases between them. The CDR3 length is 15 residues. The CDR3 nucleotides read TGCGCCAGCAGCTTGGTTGCGGTTAGCACAGATACGCAGTATTTT. Residues: CASSLVAVSTDTQYF.

The V call is TRBV7-2, the J call TRBJ2-5; the match to TRBD1 covers 8 bases. CDR1 and CDR2 from the germline V gene are SGHTA and FQGNSA. V lost 4 bases to trimming and J lost 5 bases; unmatched junction nucleotides: 18. This CDR3 has 18 amino acids. The CDR3 protein is CASSSPPGTTGVMETQYF. The CDR3 nucleotides are TGTGCCAGCAGCTCCCCCCCCGGGACGACAGGGGTTATGGAGACCCAGTACTTC. Drawing the rest from reference TRBV7-2 and TRBJ2-5, the complete variable domain is GAGVSQSPSNKVTEKGKDVELRCDPISGHTALYWYRQSLGQGLEFLIYFQGNSAPDKSGLPSDRFSAERTGGSVSTLTIQRTQQEDSAVYLCASSSPPGTTGVMETQYFGPGTRLLVL.

This clonotype was seen at least ten times. The rearrangement links TRBV20-1 to TRBJ1-6; D is perhaps TRBD1 (5 bases). Trimming took off 5 bases at V and 3 bases at J, with 14 bases between the two ends. From germline, CDR1 is DFQATT and CDR2 SNEGSKA (reference sequence). The CDR3 runs to 15 residues. This CDR3 reads CSAVDTLFYNSPLHF. In DNA, the CDR3 is TGCAGTGCTGTGGACACCCTATTCTATAATTCACCCCTCCACTTT.

J is TRBJ1-3 and V is TRBV5-1, with TRBD1 matching 7 bases. From germline, CDR1 is SGHRS and CDR2 YFSETQ. V was pared by 6 bases and J by 3 bases, with 9 bases of the junction left unmatched. The CDR3 runs to 15 residues. In DNA form, the CDR3 reads TGCGCCAGCACTGACCCCCGACAGGGTGGAAACACCATATATTTT. As protein: CASTDPRQGGNTIYF. The full variable domain, with the rest looked up from reference TRBV5-1 and TRBJ1-3, is KAGVTQTPRYLIKTRGQQVTLSCSPISGHRSVSWYQQTPGQGLQFLFEYFSETQRNKGNFPGRFSGRQFSNSRSEMNVSTLELGDSALYLCASTDPRQGGNTIYFGEGSWLTVV.

Many counts were recorded for this clonotype. The rearrangement uses TRBV30 and TRBJ2-3, with a weak D call TRBD1 (5 bases). V lost 1 base and J lost 8, with 10 bases in between. Germline CDR1 is GTSNPN and CDR2 is SVGIG (reference sequence). The CDR3 consists of 12 residues. CDR3 protein: CAWSGSGRTQYF. CDR3 DNA: TGTGCCTGGAGTGGATCAGGGCGTACGCAGTATTTT.

The rearrangement uses TRBV24-1 and TRBJ1-3; D unclear. The CDR3 spans 15 residues. Between the trimmed V and J ends, which lost 1 base and 2 bases, there was a span of 8 bases. Germline V CDR1 and CDR2: KGHDR, SFDVKD. CDR3 nucleotides: TGTGCCACCAGTGATTTTACAGATCCTGGAAACACCATATATTTT. It encodes CATSDFTDPGNTIYF.

This clonotype was counted ten times or more. The V gene is TRBV12-3 or TRBV12-4, the J gene TRBJ2-7, with a weak D call TRBD2 (7 bases). V shed 3 bases and J shed 2 bases, with 11 bases lying between them. This CDR3 has 14 residues. The CDR3 bases are TGTGCCAGCAGTTTGAGGGGGGGACCCTACGAGCAGTACTTC. It codes for CASSLRGGPYEQYF.

The gene calls are TRBV24-1 and TRBJ2-1, with 14 bases matching TRBD2. Germline V lookup: CDR1 KGHDR, CDR2 SFDVKD. This CDR3 region has 18 residues. V lost 1 base to trimming and J lost 7 bases; unmatched junction nucleotides: 8. CDR3 nucleotide sequence: TGTGCCACCAGTGATTTTCCCGGGACTAGCGGGAGTGTGAATGAGCAGTTCTTC. Its translation is CATSDFPGTSGSVNEQFF.

This clonotype was observed at least ten times. This rearrangement joins TRBV20-1 to TRBJ2-3, with a possible D match to TRBD1 (5 bases). Germline-derived CDR1 and CDR2 are DFQATT and SNEGSKA (reference sequence). The CDR3 is 16 residues long. V was cut by 0 bases and J by 0 bases, with 13 bases left in between. The CDR3 region has the DNA TGCAGTGCTAGAGATCCTCGCAGGGCGAGCACAGATACGCAGTATTTT. It yields the protein CSARDPRRASTDTQYF.

Only a few counts were recorded for this clonotype. The V call is TRBV7-9, the J call TRBJ1-5; D is perhaps TRBD1 (5 bases). This CDR3 comprises 15 residues. The ends were cut back, 5 bases at V and 4 bases at J, with 15 bases in the middle. The germline CDR1 and CDR2 sequences are SEHNR and FQNEAQ (reference sequence). The DNA of the CDR3 is TGTGCCAGCAGCCCCCTCGGGACGGAAAATCAGCCCCAGCATTTT. Its protein is CASSPLGTENQPQHF.

Ten or more counts support this clonotype. The chain couples TRBV5-1 to TRBJ1-1, with D hard to call. The V gene lost 2 bases and the J gene lost 2 bases, with 10 bases spanning the gap. Germline V gene lookup returns CDR1 SGHRS and CDR2 YFSETQ. The CDR3 sequence is 14 residues long. CDR3: CASSFDGTNTEAFF. Here the CDR3 DNA reads TGCGCCAGCAGCTTCGACGGAACTAACACTGAAGCTTTCTTT.

In this sample, this clonotype turned up many times. The rearrangement joins TRBV7-9 to TRBJ2-7, with a possible D match to TRBD1 (5 bases). Between the trimmed V and J ends, which lost 1 base and 6 bases, there was a span of 16 bases. CDR1 SEHNR and CDR2 FQNEAQ come from the germline V gene (reference sequence). This CDR3 contains 15 residues. The chain's CDR3 is CASSLDAVQGPEQYF. The CDR3 DNA is TGTGCCAGCAGCTTAGATGCCGTGCAGGGTCCCGAGCAGTACTTC.

On this clonotype: A read error is likely, as this CDR3 ends without the conserved phenylalanine or tryptophan. The chain couples TRBV6-2 or TRBV6-3 to TRBJ2-7, with D possibly matching TRBD1 (5 bases). The germline V and J ends were trimmed by 5 bases and 2 bases, with 16 bases remaining between them. The CDR3 is 15 amino acids. The V gene's germline CDR1 is MNHEY and CDR2 SVGEGT. CDR3 protein: CASSRRPVGAYEQYL. The DNA of the CDR3 is TGTGCCAGCAGTCGTCGCCCGGTAGGGGCCTACGAGCAGTACCTC.

The chain carries TRBV20-1 and TRBJ2-1; tentative D call: TRBD2 (5 bases). V was shortened by 2 bases and J by 7 bases, with 15 bases between the two germline ends. Germline assignment: CDR1 DFQATT and CDR2 SNEGSKA (reference sequence). This CDR3 contains 14 residues. CDR3 loop: CSARIPLAGNEQFF. The CDR3 nucleotides read TGCAGTGCTAGAATCCCCCTAGCTGGTAATGAGCAGTTCTTC.

This clonotype was seen repeatedly, ten times or more. The genes are TRBV5-1 and TRBJ2-2; 7 nucleotides align to TRBD2. Trimming at V came to 2 bases and at J to 6 bases, leaving 7 bases not matched to a gene. CDR1 and CDR2 from the germline V gene are SGHRS and YFSETQ. The CDR3 is 15 amino acids. CDR3 nucleotide sequence: TGCGCCAGCAGCTTAACTAGCGCAGGCCCCGGGGAGCTGTTTTTT. It encodes CASSLTSAGPGELFF.

The chain links TRBV9 to TRBJ1-2; TRBD1 aligns across 7 bases. CDR1 is SGDLS, CDR2 YYNGEE, per germline. This CDR3 region has 15 residues. V shed 0 bases and J 8 bases; nucleotides not matched to a gene: 10. The CDR3 bases are TGTGCCAGCAGCGTAGCTTCCCTACAGGGGCACGGCTACACCTTC. Its translation is CASSVASLQGHGYTF.

This clonotype was picked up a small number of times. V gene TRBV21-1 combines with J gene TRBJ2-1. TRBV21-1 is tagged as a pseudogene. CDR3 length: 15 residues. The CDR3 DNA is TGTGCCAGCAGCACGCGGATAAACTCCTACAATGAGCAGTTCTTC. It translates to CASSTRINSYNEQFF.